Listed below are T cell receptor beta chains from one sample, sequenced in a study of T cell changes during pregnancy in multiple sclerosis. Clones were sequenced by immunoSEQ multiplex PCR, and TCRdb holds only the in-frame ones, with some missing. This sample has 35,000 or so clones, with roughly nine tenths found just once. This specimen was CD4+ T cells from peripheral blood mononuclear cells, taken after pregnancy. Source of these receptors: a female donor with multiple sclerosis, enrolled in a pregnancy study. Each CDR3 is given with its conserved first and last residue. D genes are given only for firm matches. The size field is filled for only some rows; it gives once, few, many or a size class.

j_call	v_call	d_call	clone_size	cdr3_nt	cdr3_aa
TRBJ2-4	TRBV4-1	NA	NA	TGCGCCAGCAGCCAAGAGGGCGACATTCCAGCCAAAAACATTCAGTACTTC	CASSQEGDIPAKNIQYF
TRBJ1-3	TRBV4-3	NA	NA	TGCGCCAGCAGCCAAGGCCGGGGACTCGCTGGAAACACCATATATTTT	CASSQGRGLAGNTIYF
TRBJ2-7	TRBV18	TRBD1	NA	TGTGCCAGCTCACCGGGAATATCCGGGACAGGTTACGAGCAGTACTTC	CASSPGISGTGYEQYF
TRBJ1-1	TRBV29-1	NA	NA	TGCAGCGTCTTGAACACTGAAGCTTTCTTT	CSVLNTEAFF
TRBJ1-5	TRBV28	NA	NA	TGTGCCAGCAGACCTCAGGGCCCGCCGAATCCCCAGCATTTT	CASRPQGPPNPQHF
TRBJ2-2	TRBV7-2	TRBD1	NA	TGTGCCAGCAGCTTAGCGGGGGACAGCGCGAACACCGGGGAGCTGTTTTTT	CASSLAGDSANTGELFF
TRBJ2-5	TRBV6-1	TRBD2	NA	TGTGCCAGCAGTGTTAGCGGGAGTAAGACCCAGTACTTC	CASSVSGSKTQYF
TRBJ2-7	TRBV28	TRBD1	NA	TGTGCCAGCAGTGGGACAGCCCTCGCCGAGAGGCAGTACTTC	CASSGTALAERQYF
TRBJ1-1	TRBV29-1	TRBD1	NA	TGCAGCGGAGGACAGGGGGCGGCCCGGGGGGCTTTCTTT	CSGGQGAARGAFF
TRBJ2-3	TRBV20-1	TRBD2	NA	TGCAGTCCCGGGGGGGTAAATACGCAGTATTTT	CSPGGVNTQYF
TRBJ2-2	TRBV7-6	TRBD2	once	TGTGCCAGCGCGTCGGGGGGCACCGGGGAGCTGTTTTTT	CASASGGTGELFF
TRBJ1-1	TRBV25-1	TRBD1	NA	TGTGCCAGCAGAGGACAGGGGGAACACACTGAAGCTTTCTTT	CASRGQGEHTEAFF
TRBJ1-5	TRBV9	TRBD1	NA	TGTGCCAGCAGCCCGGGACAGACCAATCAGCCCCAGCATTTT	CASSPGQTNQPQHF
TRBJ1-5	TRBV21-1	NA	NA	TGTGCCAGCAGCAAAAACCAGGGGGCGGCCCAGCCCCAGCATTTT	CASSKNQGAAQPQHF
TRBJ2-7	TRBV6-1	TRBD2	NA	TGTGCCAGCAGTGGGGGACTAGCAGGATACGAGCAGTACTTC	CASSGGLAGYEQYF
TRBJ1-2	TRBV29-1	NA	NA	TGCAGCGGCCTAACGGGTGACTATGGCTACACCTTC	CSGLTGDYGYTF
TRBJ2-7	TRBV5-1	TRBD2	NA	TGCGCCAGCAGGGGCGCGGGAGAGGACGAGCAGTACTTC	CASRGAGEDEQYF
TRBJ2-3	TRBV18	TRBD1	NA	TGTGCCAGCTCACCCCCAGGGGGCTTTACGCAGTATTTT	CASSPPGGFTQYF
TRBJ2-5	TRBV30	TRBD1	once	TGTGCCTGGAGTTCGGGACAGAGAGAGACCCAGTACTTC	CAWSSGQRETQYF
TRBJ1-4	TRBV27	TRBD1	NA	TGTGCCAGCAGCCGACAGGGAGTGAATGAAAAACTGTTTTTT	CASSRQGVNEKLFF
TRBJ1-2	TRBV19	TRBD1	NA	TGTGCCAGTAGCACCGGGACAGAGTATAGATATGGCTACACCTTC	CASSTGTEYRYGYTF
TRBJ2-3	TRBV27	NA	NA	TGTGCCAGCAGGACAGTTGGTCCTGCAGATACGCAGTATTTT	CASRTVGPADTQYF
TRBJ1-4	TRBV15	NA	NA	TGTGCCACCAGTCTGCGCCGACAGCTTAATGAAAAACTGTTTTTT	CATSLRRQLNEKLFF
TRBJ2-7	TRBV18	TRBD1	once	TGTGCCAGCTCACCGGGACAGGACTACGAGCAGTACTTC	CASSPGQDYEQYF
TRBJ2-4	TRBV6-5	TRBD1	once	TGTGCCAGCAGTTTCAACAGGGGCCAGGGCATTCAGTACTTC	CASSFNRGQGIQYF
TRBJ2-7	TRBV7-9	TRBD1	NA	TGTGCCAGCGGAAGGGGGCTCGACGAGCAGTACTTC	CASGRGLDEQYF
TRBJ1-1	TRBV7-9	NA	NA	TGTGCCAGCAGCTTCCAGGGCAGGGACACTGAAGCTTTCTTT	CASSFQGRDTEAFF
TRBJ2-1	TRBV15	TRBD1	NA	TGTGCCACCAGCAGAAACCGGGACAGCTTTAATGAGCAGTTCTTC	CATSRNRDSFNEQFF
TRBJ2-3	TRBV7-3	NA	NA	TGTGCCAGCAGCCTAGACCTACACACAGATACGCAGTATTTT	CASSLDLHTDTQYF